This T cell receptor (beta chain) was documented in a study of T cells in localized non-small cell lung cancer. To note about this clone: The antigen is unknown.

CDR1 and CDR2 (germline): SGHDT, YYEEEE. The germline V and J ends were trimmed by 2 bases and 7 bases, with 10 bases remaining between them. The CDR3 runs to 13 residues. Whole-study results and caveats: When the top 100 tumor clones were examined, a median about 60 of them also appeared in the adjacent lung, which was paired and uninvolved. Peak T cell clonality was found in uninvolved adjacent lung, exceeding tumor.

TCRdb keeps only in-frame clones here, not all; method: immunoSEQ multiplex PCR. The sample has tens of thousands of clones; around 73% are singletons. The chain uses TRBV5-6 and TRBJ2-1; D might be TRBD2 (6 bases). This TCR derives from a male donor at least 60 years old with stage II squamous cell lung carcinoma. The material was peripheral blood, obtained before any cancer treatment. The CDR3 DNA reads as TGTGCCAGCAGCTTACCGGGACTTAATGAGCAGTTCTTC. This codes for CASSLPGLNEQFF. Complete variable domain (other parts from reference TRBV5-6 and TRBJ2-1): DAGVTQSPTHLIKTRGQQVTLRCSPKSGHDTVSWYQQALGQGPQFIFQYYEEEERQRGNFPDRFSGHQFPNYSSELNVNALLLGDSALYLCASSLPGLNEQFFGPGTRLTVL.